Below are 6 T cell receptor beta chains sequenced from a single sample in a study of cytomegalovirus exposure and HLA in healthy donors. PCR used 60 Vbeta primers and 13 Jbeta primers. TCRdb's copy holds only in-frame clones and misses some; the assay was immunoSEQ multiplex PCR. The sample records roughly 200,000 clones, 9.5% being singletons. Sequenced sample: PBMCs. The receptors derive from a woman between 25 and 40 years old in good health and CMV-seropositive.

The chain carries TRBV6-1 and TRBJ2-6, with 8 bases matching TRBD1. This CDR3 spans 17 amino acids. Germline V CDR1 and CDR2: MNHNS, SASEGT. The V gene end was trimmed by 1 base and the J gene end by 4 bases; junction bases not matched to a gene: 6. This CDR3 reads CASSEGWTGPGANVLTF. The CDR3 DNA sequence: TGTGCCAGCAGTGAAGGGTGGACAGGGCCCGGGGCCAACGTCCTGACTTTC.

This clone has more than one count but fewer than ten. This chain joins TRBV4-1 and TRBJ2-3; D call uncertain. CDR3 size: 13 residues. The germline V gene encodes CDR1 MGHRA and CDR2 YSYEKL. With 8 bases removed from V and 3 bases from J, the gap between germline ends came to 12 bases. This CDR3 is CASLEIGTDTQYF. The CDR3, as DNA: TGCGCCAGCCTTGAGATCGGGACAGATACGCAGTATTTT.

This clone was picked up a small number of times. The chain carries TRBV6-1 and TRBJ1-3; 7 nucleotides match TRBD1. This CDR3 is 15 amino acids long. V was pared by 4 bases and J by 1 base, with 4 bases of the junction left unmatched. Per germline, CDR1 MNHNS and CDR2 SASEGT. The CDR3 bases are TGTGCCAGCAGTGTGGAGGGGGCTTCTGGAAACACCATATATTTT. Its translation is CASSVEGASGNTIYF.

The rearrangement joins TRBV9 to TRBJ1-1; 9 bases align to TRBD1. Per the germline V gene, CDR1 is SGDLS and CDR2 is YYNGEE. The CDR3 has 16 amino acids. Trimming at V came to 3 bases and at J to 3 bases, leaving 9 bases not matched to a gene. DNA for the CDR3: TGTGCCAGCAGCGCCAAACAGGGGGCTGTGTACACTGAAGCTTTCTTT. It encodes CASSAKQGAVYTEAFF.

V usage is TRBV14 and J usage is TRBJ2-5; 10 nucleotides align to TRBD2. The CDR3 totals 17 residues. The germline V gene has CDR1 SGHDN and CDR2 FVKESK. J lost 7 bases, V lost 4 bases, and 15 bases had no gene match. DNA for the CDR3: TGTGCCAGCAGCCCTGCCGAGGGCCTAGCGGGAGCGGGGACCCAGTACTTC. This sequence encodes CASSPAEGLAGAGTQYF.

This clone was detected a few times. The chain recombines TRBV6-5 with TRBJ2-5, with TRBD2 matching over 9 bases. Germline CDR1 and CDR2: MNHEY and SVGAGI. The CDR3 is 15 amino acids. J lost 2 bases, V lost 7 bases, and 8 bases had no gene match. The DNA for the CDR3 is TGTGCCAGCACCCAAGCGGGAGGAGAACAAGAGACCCAGTACTTC. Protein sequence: CASTQAGGEQETQYF.